What follows is one T cell receptor beta chain and its context. Its antigen is unknown. Germline CDR1 is KGHSH and CDR2 is LQKENI. The V gene lost 5 bases and the J gene lost 5 bases, with 10 bases spanning the gap. The CDR3 totals 13 residues. The source of the sample is a study of T cell responses to AZD1222 COVID-19 vaccine. Overall study context: Pooled in the analysis were second doses at about 4 or about 12 weeks.

Profiled with immunoSEQ multiplex PCR; TCRdb holds only in-frame clones, not every one. The data show approximately 130,000 clones, about 93% seen once. Study-level points and caveats: Females outnumbered males among donors, who were mostly white British; clonal diversity was possibly underestimated. Just 5 to 7 people given AZD1222 tested seropositive at baseline. Two doses of AZD1222 preceded a rise in Spike-specific TCR breadth and depth.

The sample here was peripheral blood, taken on day 0 of AZD1222 vaccination. The TCR comes from an adult in good health. V usage is TRBV18 and J usage is TRBJ1-5, with D unresolved. CDR3 DNA: TGTGCCAGCTCAATGGGTGCGGATCAGCCCCAGCATTTT. This translates into CASSMGADQPQHF.